This T cell receptor beta chain derives from a study of blood T cell repertoires in COVID-19. Produced via immunoSEQ multiplex PCR; TCRdb's table is partial and in-frame only. Of approximately 440,000 clones listed, roughly 88% are singletons. The age range of participants was 18 to 89 years, with residence in under 30 US areas. Cohort assignment relied on participant-reported clinical history. V shed 0 bases and J shed 4 bases, with 15 bases lying between them. The CDR3 contains 16 residues. Per the germline V gene, CDR1 is LGHDT and CDR2 is YNNKEL (reference sequence). The sequence was collected from a man aged 18 to 30 who had recovered from COVID-19. The sequenced sample was PBMCs or T cells enriched from blood (not recorded which). The V call is TRBV3-1 (or the pseudogene TRBV3-2), the J call TRBJ1-2, with D perhaps TRBD1 (5 bases). DNA of the CDR3: TGTGCCAGCAGCCAAGAAGGGGCAGGATCTATCTATGGCTACACCTTC. It yields the protein CASSQEGAGSIYGYTF.